The 32 T cell receptor beta chains in this list originate from one sample, sequenced in a study of blood T cells in healthy people across ages. It was with a sample-barcoded 5' primer and a J-beta primer mix that a second PCR of roughly 7 to 12 cycles was run. TCRdb independently ran MiXCR on the 5' RACE reads; one entry per CDR3 protein. The sample lists 1.5 million to 1.9 million distinct CDR3 sequences; 35% to 45% were seen once. The sample taken for sequencing was blood. These receptor sequences come from a woman under 30 in good health.

About this clonotype: Since a much larger clone is just one base distant, this may be a read error. V usage is TRBV29-1 and J usage is TRBJ1-2; TRBD1 might be the D (5 bases). The germline V and J ends were trimmed by 4 bases and 8 bases, with 17 bases remaining between them. This CDR3 spans 13 amino acids. Germline V gene lookup returns CDR1 SQVTM and CDR2 ANQGSEA. This CDR3 is CSVGPGSIGGYTF. In DNA, the CDR3 is TGCAGCGTTGGCCCAGGGTCCATAGGCGGCTACACCTTC.

This clonotype was picked up a small number of times. V gene TRBV12-3 or TRBV12-4 combines with J gene TRBJ2-3; no definite D call. CDR3 size: 13 residues. The ends were cut back, 10 bases at V and 1 base at J, with 12 bases in the middle. CDR3 in amino acids: CANGKDGTDTQYF. The CDR3 DNA reads as TGTGCCAACGGAAAAGACGGCACAGATACGCAGTATTTT.

This clonotype was seen a few times. The rearrangement links TRBV6-5 to TRBJ2-3; tentatively, D is TRBD1 or TRBD2 (5 bases each). This CDR3 has 15 amino acids. The germline CDR1 and CDR2 sequences are MNHEY and SVGAGI. V gave up 0 bases and J gave up 0 bases, with 7 bases separating them. CDR3 sequence reads: CASSYSWGSTDTQYF. CDR3 sequence (DNA): TGTGCCAGCAGTTACTCGTGGGGGAGCACAGATACGCAGTATTTT.

CDR3 loop: CASSEPGLYNSPLHF. The CDR3 DNA reads as TGTGCCAGCAGCGAACCGGGACTCTATAATTCACCCCTCCACTTT. This chain connects TRBV7-9 to TRBJ1-6, with D perhaps TRBD1 (5 bases). This CDR3 spans 15 amino acids. Germline-derived CDR1 and CDR2 are SEHNR and FQNEAQ (reference sequence). Deletions cut 5 bases from V and 3 bases from J, with 11 bases between.

The chain uses TRBV20-1 and TRBJ2-1, with 8 nucleotides matching TRBD2. The junction had 12 bases not matched to a gene; V was cut back by 0 bases and J by 2 bases. Germline V gene sequence: CDR1 DFQATT, CDR2 SNEGSKA (reference sequence). The CDR3 totals 18 residues. CDR3 sequence (DNA): TGCAGTGCTAGAGACCTATTTCCCGGGACTAGGGCCTACAATGAGCAGTTCTTC. Protein product: CSARDLFPGTRAYNEQFF.

The chain joins TRBV18 to TRBJ1-1; D uncertain. With 3 bases removed from V and 4 bases from J, the gap between germline ends came to 15 bases. This CDR3 spans 15 amino acids. CDR1 is KGHSH, CDR2 LQKENI, per germline. The CDR3 spells CASSPGGVLGTEAFF. As DNA, the CDR3 is TGTGCCAGCTCACCCGGAGGTGTTTTGGGCACTGAAGCTTTCTTT.

V gene TRBV9 combines with J gene TRBJ1-1, with 8 nucleotides matching TRBD1. Germline V gene sequence: CDR1 SGDLS, CDR2 YYNGEE. The J segment lost 1 base and the V segment lost 3 bases, leaving 2 bases of the junction unmatched. This CDR3 contains 14 residues. Here the CDR3 reads CASSGGTGNTEAFF. CDR3 nucleotide sequence: TGTGCCAGCAGCGGGGGGACAGGGAACACTGAAGCTTTCTTT. The whole variable domain, remainder taken from reference TRBV9 and TRBJ1-1, is DSGVTQTPKHLITATGQRVTLRCSPRSGDLSVYWYQQSLDQGLQFLIQYYNGEERAKGNILERFSAQQFPDLHSELNLSSLELGDSALYFCASSGGTGNTEAFFGQGTRLTVV.

This chain joins TRBV10-2 and TRBJ2-1, with D unresolved. The V and J ends lost 7 bases and 8 bases respectively, with 9 bases between them. The length of the CDR3 is 11 residues. Germline V gene lookup returns CDR1 WSHSY and CDR2 SAAADI. The DNA of the CDR3 is TGCGCCAGCATGTCGTACGATGAGCAGTTCTTC. This codes for CASMSYDEQFF.

This clonotype was observed many times. The V and J genes are TRBV2 and TRBJ2-1; 9 nucleotides line up with TRBD2. V trimming: 4 bases; J trimming: 5 bases; junction bases outside the gene matches: 6. The CDR3 totals 15 residues. Germline V gives CDR1 SNHLY, CDR2 FYNNEI. In nucleotides, the CDR3 is TGTGCCAGCAGTGCGTCGCCTAGCGGGAACAATGAGCAGTTCTTC. Its translation: CASSASPSGNNEQFF.

The rearrangement joins TRBV5-1 to TRBJ1-6; D ambiguous. V was trimmed by 3 bases and J by 7 bases, leaving 8 bases between them. Germline-derived CDR1 and CDR2 are SGHRS and YFSETQ. This CDR3 is built from 13 residues. The CDR3 loop reads CASSSDLNSPLHF. The DNA for the CDR3 is TGCGCCAGCAGCTCGGACCTAAATTCACCCCTCCACTTT.

The chain combines TRBV20-1 with TRBJ2-5, with 7 bases that match TRBD2. CDR1 and CDR2 (germline): DFQATT, SNEGSKA (reference sequence). The CDR3 loop spans 14 amino acids. CDR3 sequence: CSRGWSGDQETQYF. CDR3 sequence (DNA): TGCAGCCGTGGTTGGAGCGGGGACCAAGAGACCCAGTACTTC.

This clonotype was seen a handful of times. The DNA for the CDR3 is TGTGCCAGCAGCCTGCGCGGCCCACGGGGTCAAGAGACCCAGTACTTC. It translates to CASSLRGPRGQETQYF. V and J are TRBV7-9 and TRBJ2-5, with D possibly matching TRBD2 (5 bases). The CDR3 consists of 16 residues. CDR1 SEHNR and CDR2 FQNEAQ come from the germline V gene (reference sequence). V lost 5 bases, J lost 2 bases, and 18 bases lay in between. Based on the CDR3 plus reference TRBV7-9 and TRBJ2-5, the full variable domain is DTGVSQNPRHKITKRGQNVTFRCDPISEHNRLYWYRQTLGQGPEFLTYFQNEAQLEKSRLLSDRFSAERPKGSFSTLEIQRTEQGDSAMYLCASSLRGPRGQETQYFGPGTRLLVL.

This clonotype has more than one count but fewer than ten. The chain is built from TRBV9 and TRBJ2-1; no definite D call. CDR1 SGDLS and CDR2 YYNGEE come from the germline V gene. CDR3 length: 15 amino acids. Trimming took off 0 bases at V and 2 bases at J, with 9 bases between the two ends. The DNA of the CDR3 is TGTGCCAGCAGCGTAGAGGGCGTGGCCTACAATGAGCAGTTCTTC. Its protein is CASSVEGVAYNEQFF.

The sample holds a few counts of this clonotype. The CDR3 DNA reads as TGTGCCATCAGTGGGGGGACAGCCTCGCAGTATTTT. Translating gives CAISGGTASQYF. The chain is built from TRBV10-3 and TRBJ2-3, with TRBD1 matching 7 bases. Germline V lookup: CDR1 ENHRY, CDR2 SYGVKD. The junction had 5 bases not matched to a gene; V was cut back by 4 bases and J by 10 bases. The CDR3 consists of 12 residues.

The CDR3 sequence: CSARDLVEALFF. The CDR3 bases are TGCAGTGCTAGAGATCTCGTGGAAGCGCTGTTTTTT. The V and J genes are TRBV20-1 and TRBJ1-4, with D hard to call. Germline V gene lookup returns CDR1 DFQATT and CDR2 SNEGSKA (reference sequence). With 0 bases removed from V and 14 bases from J, the gap between germline ends came to 13 bases. This CDR3 is built from 12 residues.

V gene TRBV5-1 combines with J gene TRBJ2-2; D not resolved. This CDR3 is built from 13 residues. V shed 8 bases and J shed 1 base, with 9 bases lying between them. Germline CDR1 is SGHRS and CDR2 is YFSETQ. The CDR3 region is CASPAQNTGELFF. The DNA of the CDR3 is TGCGCCAGTCCAGCACAGAACACCGGGGAGCTGTTTTTT. Combining the CDR3 with reference TRBV5-1 and TRBJ2-2 gives the whole variable domain KAGVTQTPRYLIKTRGQQVTLSCSPISGHRSVSWYQQTPGQGLQFLFEYFSETQRNKGNFPGRFSGRQFSNSRSEMNVSTLELGDSALYLCASPAQNTGELFFGEGSRLTVL.

The V and J genes are TRBV28 and TRBJ2-7; 11 positions agree with TRBD1. The last part of the DNA fits TRBJ2-5 better; the J call may be wrong. The CDR3 loop spans 14 amino acids. Germline values: CDR1 MDHEN, CDR2 SYDVKM. The CDR3 DNA reads as TGTGCACAATCCTGGGACAGGGGGGGACAGACCCAGTACTTC. Its translation: CAQSWDRGGQTQYF.

The rearrangement links TRBV3-1 to TRBJ1-3; D is uncertain. Trimming left V 1 base short and J 0 bases short, with 10 bases between. The CDR3 extends over 16 amino acids. From germline, CDR1 is LGHDT and CDR2 YNNKEL (reference sequence). CDR3 nucleotides: TGTGCCAGCAGCCAAGGACCATGGATCTCTGGAAACACCATATATTTT. Its translation: CASSQGPWISGNTIYF.

The chain couples TRBV4-1 to TRBJ2-4; TRBD2 matches at 10 bases. The ends lost 0 bases at V and 13 bases at J; junction bases unmatched: 9. This CDR3 is 15 amino acids long. In germline, CDR1 is MGHRA, CDR2 YSYEKL. The CDR3 protein is CASSQDGLAGVAQYF. Written as DNA, the CDR3 is TGCGCCAGCAGCCAAGATGGTCTAGCGGGGGTCGCGCAGTACTTC.

This clonotype was recorded a few times. A much bigger clone sits one base away, suggesting this may be a read error. V gene TRBV6-6 combines with J gene TRBJ2-1; a possible D gene is TRBD1 (5 bases). Germline V gene data show CDR1 as MNHNY and CDR2 as SVGAGI (reference sequence). Deletions cut 5 bases from V and 8 bases from J, with 16 bases between. This CDR3 region has 14 residues. CDR3 amino acids: CASSRQGRYDEQFF. The CDR3 bases are TGTGCCAGCAGTCGGCAGGGAAGGTACGATGAGCAGTTCTTC.

There are a few counts of this clonotype. One end of the junction does not line up with germline, which may come from a read error. The chain couples TRBV7-2 to TRBJ2-7; a possible D gene is TRBD1 (5 bases). CDR1 and CDR2 from the germline V gene are SGHTA and FQGNSA. The CDR3 totals 14 residues. The CDR3 DNA sequence: TGTGCCAGCAGCGCCCGAAGGGGCTCCAACGAGCAGTACTTC. It codes for CASSARRGSNEQYF.

This clonotype was detected many times. The chain recombines TRBV28 with TRBJ2-7, with 10 bases identical to TRBD2. Germline CDR1 is MDHEN and CDR2 is SYDVKM. Trimming at V came to 2 bases and at J to 3 bases, leaving 13 bases not matched to a gene. The CDR3 is 18 amino acids. The CDR3 loop reads CASSLRRDSGGSHYEQYF. The CDR3 DNA follows: TGTGCCAGCAGTTTAAGGCGGGATAGCGGGGGGTCTCACTACGAGCAGTACTTC.

This sequence joins TRBV27 and TRBJ2-3; possibly TRBD1 for D (5 bases). The CDR3 is 15 residues long. Trimming removed 4 bases from V and 2 bases from J, with 13 bases in between. From germline, CDR1 is MNHEY and CDR2 SMNVEV (reference sequence). This CDR3 is CASSYQGYLTDTQYF. Here the CDR3 DNA reads TGTGCCAGCAGTTATCAGGGTTACCTCACAGATACGCAGTATTTT.

This clonotype was found a few times. This sequence joins TRBV7-2 and TRBJ2-7; 8 bases match TRBD1. Germline V gene lookup returns CDR1 SGHTA and CDR2 FQGNSA. V lost 4 bases and J lost 5; bases outside the gene matches: 10. The CDR3 is made up of 15 amino acids. The CDR3 loop is CASSSPDRGSDEQYF. The CDR3 nucleotides read TGTGCCAGCAGCTCCCCCGACAGGGGATCCGACGAGCAGTACTTC. Based on the CDR3 plus reference TRBV7-2 and TRBJ2-7, the full variable domain is GAGVSQSPSNKVTEKGKDVELRCDPISGHTALYWYRQSLGQGLEFLIYFQGNSAPDKSGLPSDRFSAERTGGSVSTLTIQRTQQEDSAVYLCASSSPDRGSDEQYFGPGTRLTVT.

The V and J genes are TRBV6-2 or TRBV6-3 and TRBJ1-2; 7 nucleotides align to TRBD1. Per germline, CDR1 MNHEY and CDR2 SVGEGT. The CDR3 consists of 14 residues. The V segment lost 6 bases and the J segment 8 bases; nucleotides outside the gene matches: 12. CDR3 residues: CASRPGQPGRGYTF. CDR3 nucleotides: TGTGCCAGCAGGCCGGGACAGCCTGGAAGGGGCTACACCTTC.

The gene calls are TRBV25-1 and TRBJ1-2; 7 bases are shared with TRBD1. Germline assignment: CDR1 MGHDK and CDR2 SYGVNS. After removal of 8 bases from V and 5 bases from J, the junction contained 11 bases not matched to a gene. The CDR3 has 14 residues. This CDR3 is CASLDSPGGYGYTF. The CDR3 nucleotides read TGTGCCAGCTTAGACAGCCCAGGGGGGTATGGCTACACCTTC.

The rearrangement joins TRBV30 to TRBJ2-1; D is possibly TRBD2 (6 bases). V was shortened by 3 bases and J by 10 bases, with 10 bases between the two germline ends. The CDR3 has 11 residues. Germline V gene lookup returns CDR1 GTSNPN and CDR2 SVGIG (reference sequence). In nucleotides, the CDR3 is TGTGCCTGGAGGCGGGGTGTAGAGCAGTTCTTC. Translated: CAWRRGVEQFF.

V usage is TRBV12-3 or TRBV12-4 and J usage is TRBJ2-5, with 10 bases matching TRBD2. The ends lost 3 bases at V and 11 bases at J; junction bases unmatched: 12. There are 15 residues in the CDR3. The CDR3 DNA reads TGTGCCAGCAGTTTCGCTAGCGGGGGATTGGGGGAGCAGTACTTC. Its translation is CASSFASGGLGEQYF.

The chain carries TRBV12-3 or TRBV12-4 and TRBJ2-1; 11 nucleotides line up with TRBD1. The CDR3 contains 14 residues. J gave up 9 bases and V 3 bases, and 4 bases lay outside the gene matches. The CDR3 loop reads CASSFGQGAVEQFF. CDR3 DNA: TGTGCCAGCAGTTTCGGACAGGGGGCGGTTGAGCAGTTCTTC.

This rearrangement joins TRBV30 to TRBJ1-4; 7 bases map to TRBD1. The CDR3 spans 14 residues. V gave up 2 bases and J gave up 6 bases; unmatched junction bases: 6. Germline values: CDR1 GTSNPN, CDR2 SVGIG (reference sequence). CDR3 in amino acids: CAWSTTGADEKLFF. The DNA for the CDR3 is TGTGCCTGGAGTACAACAGGGGCGGATGAAAAACTGTTTTTT.

This clonotype was seen more than once but under ten times. The chain is built from TRBV29-1 and TRBJ1-2; 12 nucleotides agree with TRBD1. The CDR3 is 17 amino acids. From germline, CDR1 is SQVTM and CDR2 ANQGSEA. Trimming at V came to 4 bases and at J to 2 bases, leaving 11 bases not matched to a gene. The CDR3 nucleotides read TGCAGCGTTGCCGGGACAGGGGGCTTCAAAGGCAACTATGGCTACACCTTC. Encoded protein: CSVAGTGGFKGNYGYTF.

This clonotype was picked up a small number of times. The V call is TRBV9, the J call TRBJ2-1; D gene ambiguous. Trimming removed 4 bases at V and 2 bases at J, with 13 bases between. Per the germline V gene, CDR1 is SGDLS and CDR2 is YYNGEE. The CDR3 is made up of 15 amino acids. The CDR3 spells CASSPPAAAYNEQFF. In nucleotides, the CDR3 is TGTGCCAGCAGCCCACCGGCGGCTGCCTACAATGAGCAGTTCTTC.